These 14 T cell receptor beta chains share one sample of origin, sequenced in a study of T-cell memory formation after mild COVID-19. TCRdb called the 5' RACE reads again in MiXCR, with one record for every CDR3 protein. The data contain 29,000 or so distinct CDR3 sequences, around 12% of them singletons. The sequenced sample was PBMCs or a T cell subset sorted from them (not recorded which). Source of these receptors: an adult woman who had mild COVID-19 (a few samples of this study predate the infection). Cell type and time point are not known.

This clonotype has ten or more counts. J is TRBJ2-1 and V is TRBV2; unclear D gene. The V end was cut by 5 bases, the J end by 0 bases, with 11 bases between. Per germline, CDR1 SNHLY and CDR2 FYNNEI. CDR3 length equals 15 residues. CDR3 amino acids: CASSKQHTSYNEQFF. The CDR3 coding sequence is TGTGCCAGCAGTAAACAGCATACCTCCTACAATGAGCAGTTCTTC.

This clonotype was counted many times. The rearrangement joins TRBV7-2 to TRBJ2-6; D unclear. CDR1 and CDR2 (germline): SGHTA, FQGNSA. V was clipped by 5 bases and J by 3 bases, with 11 bases between them. The CDR3 spans 15 residues. The CDR3 reads CASSPGSGGANVLTF. In nucleotides, the CDR3 is TGTGCCAGCAGCCCAGGAAGTGGTGGGGCCAACGTCCTGACTTTC.

This chain uses TRBV5-1 with TRBJ1-2, with D perhaps TRBD1 (5 bases). V was shortened by 4 bases and J by 7 bases, with 14 bases between the two germline ends. Germline V CDR1 and CDR2: SGHRS, YFSETQ. The CDR3 contains 13 residues. In DNA, the CDR3 is TGCGCCAGCAGCCAATTACCGGGACGTGGCTACACCTTC. Its translation: CASSQLPGRGYTF.

Ten or more counts support this clonotype. This rearrangement joins TRBV6-5 to TRBJ2-6; D might be TRBD1 (5 bases). This CDR3 is built from 21 residues. Germline CDR1 reads MNHEY; CDR2 reads SVGAGI. Between the trimmed V and J ends, which lost 0 bases and 0 bases, there was a span of 21 bases. CDR3 DNA: TGTGCCAGCAGTTACTCGAACCCCCGCCAGGGCAGTTACTCTGGGGCCAACGTCCTGACTTTC. Protein: CASSYSNPRQGSYSGANVLTF.

This clonotype was counted many times. The gene calls are TRBV7-9 and TRBJ1-2; D is uncertain. Germline CDR1 reads SEHNR; CDR2 reads FQNEAQ (reference sequence). The CDR3 is 14 amino acids. V lost 3 bases to trimming and J lost 7 bases, with 15 bases between them. Written as DNA, the CDR3 is TGTGCCAGCAGCTTCGAGACGGGTCCGGGTGGCTACACCTTC. Translating it yields CASSFETGPGGYTF.

This clonotype has a handful of counts. The V gene is TRBV24-1, the J gene TRBJ1-2, with D possibly being TRBD1 (6 bases). The CDR3 spans 13 residues. Deletions cut 6 bases from V and 5 bases from J, with 12 bases between. Germline loops: CDR1 KGHDR, CDR2 SFDVKD. In DNA form, the CDR3 reads TGTGCCACCAGTAAACAGGGATTGTATGGCTACACCTTC. It encodes CATSKQGLYGYTF.

In its sample, this clonotype was seen many times. The rearrangement uses TRBV7-3 and TRBJ2-5; D is possibly TRBD2 (6 bases). The V end lost 5 bases, the J end lost 5 bases, and 15 bases lay between the germline ends. CDR3 length: 14 residues. CDR1 is SGHTA, CDR2 FQGTGA, per germline. The CDR3 nucleotides read TGTGCCAGCAGCCCTACGACTAGGTCGGAGACCCAGTACTTC. Its translation: CASSPTTRSETQYF.

V gene TRBV20-1 combines with J gene TRBJ2-7, with a possible D match to TRBD1 (5 bases). CDR3 length equals 15 residues. The V end was cut by 0 bases, the J end by 1 base, with 13 bases between. Germline assignment: CDR1 DFQATT and CDR2 SNEGSKA (reference sequence). The CDR3 sequence: CSARDGGHLSYEQYF. The DNA for the CDR3 is TGCAGTGCTAGAGATGGCGGACACCTTTCCTACGAGCAGTACTTC.

The sample holds many counts of this clonotype. The chain links TRBV11-2 to TRBJ1-1; tentatively, D is TRBD1 (5 bases). Trimming stripped 6 bases from V and 4 bases from J, with 18 bases between. The CDR3 runs 15 residues. CDR1 is SGHAT, CDR2 FQNNGV, per germline. The CDR3 is CASSFDGRGATEAFF. CDR3 sequence (DNA): TGTGCCAGCAGTTTCGATGGCAGAGGGGCCACTGAAGCTTTCTTT.

This clonotype came up many times. V usage is TRBV7-3 and J usage is TRBJ2-7; D call uncertain. CDR3 length: 12 residues. The germline V gene encodes CDR1 SGHTA and CDR2 FQGTGA. Between the trimmed V and J ends, which lost 1 base and 5 bases, there was a span of 6 bases. CDR3 in amino acids: CASSLKNHEQYF. The CDR3 nucleotides are TGTGCCAGCAGCTTAAAGAATCACGAGCAGTACTTC. Full variable domain (outside the CDR3, taken from reference TRBV7-3 and TRBJ2-7): GAGVSQTPSNKVTEKGKYVELRCDPISGHTALYWYRQSLGQGPEFLIYFQGTGAADDSGLPNDRFFAVRPEGSVSTLKIQRTERGDSAVYLCASSLKNHEQYFGPGTRLTVT.

This clonotype was seen many times. The chain carries TRBV12-3 or TRBV12-4 and TRBJ2-7; no definite D call. V dropped 3 bases and J dropped 12 bases, with 18 bases sitting between them. This CDR3 is 13 amino acids long. The CDR3 here is CASSLSALGRLYF. The CDR3 nucleotides read TGTGCCAGCAGTTTGAGTGCGCTCGGCAGGCTGTACTTC.

This clonotype was observed many times. The chain employs TRBV9 and TRBJ2-2; either TRBD1 or TRBD2 may supply D (5 bases each). This CDR3 region has 15 residues. The germline CDR1 and CDR2 sequences are SGDLS and YYNGEE. V lost 6 bases to trimming and J lost 3 bases, with 15 bases between them. The CDR3 coding sequence is TGTGCCAGCACCGCCGGGGCTACGGACACCGGGGAGCTGTTTTTT. As protein: CASTAGATDTGELFF.

This clonotype appeared many times. The chain uses TRBV12-3 or TRBV12-4 and TRBJ2-3, with a possible D match to TRBD1 (5 bases). The CDR3 has 16 amino acids. The V end lost 6 bases, the J end lost 2 bases, and 18 bases lay between the germline ends. CDR3 loop: CASSPSGSTFTDTQYF. CDR3 DNA sequence: TGTGCCAGCAGCCCATCAGGGTCAACCTTCACAGATACGCAGTATTTT.

This clonotype was seen many times. The rearrangement links TRBV29-1 to TRBJ2-2; a weak D match, TRBD2 (6 bases). The CDR3 is 14 amino acids. Looked up from germline, CDR1 is SQVTM and CDR2 is ANQGSEA. V lost 4 bases to trimming and J lost 3 bases, with 12 bases between them. CDR3: CSVARDSHTGELFF. The CDR3 DNA reads as TGCAGCGTTGCTCGGGACTCTCACACCGGGGAGCTGTTTTTT.